The entry below gives a single TCR beta chain sequence along with its context. The antigen is not known. Investigators spread the genomic DNA of each subset evenly over several immunoSEQ plates. Repertoires were generated with immunoSEQ multiplex PCR, while TCRdb's copy carries only in-frame clones and drops some. The sample lists 2 million to 2.5 million clones, under 97% occurring once. The source of the sample is a study of shared clonotypes between healthy human individuals. The CDR3 length is 17 residues. Germline V gene sequence: CDR1 SGDLS, CDR2 YYNGEE. V was pared by 0 bases and J by 3 bases, with 15 bases between. Study observations and caveats: How much donors shared clonotypes was expected to be affected by sequencing depth. Rarefaction demonstrated incomplete sorted-subset sequencing despite large depth.

The clonotype comes from a man younger than 30 in good health. This chain links TRBV9 with TRBJ1-4; D is undetermined. Sequencing input: naive CD4+ T cells sorted from blood. As for subset: CD45RA+ positively selected. CDR3 residues: CASSVGEIIRPNEKLFF. The CDR3 bases are TGTGCCAGCAGCGTAGGTGAAATAATACGACCTAATGAAAAACTGTTTTTT.